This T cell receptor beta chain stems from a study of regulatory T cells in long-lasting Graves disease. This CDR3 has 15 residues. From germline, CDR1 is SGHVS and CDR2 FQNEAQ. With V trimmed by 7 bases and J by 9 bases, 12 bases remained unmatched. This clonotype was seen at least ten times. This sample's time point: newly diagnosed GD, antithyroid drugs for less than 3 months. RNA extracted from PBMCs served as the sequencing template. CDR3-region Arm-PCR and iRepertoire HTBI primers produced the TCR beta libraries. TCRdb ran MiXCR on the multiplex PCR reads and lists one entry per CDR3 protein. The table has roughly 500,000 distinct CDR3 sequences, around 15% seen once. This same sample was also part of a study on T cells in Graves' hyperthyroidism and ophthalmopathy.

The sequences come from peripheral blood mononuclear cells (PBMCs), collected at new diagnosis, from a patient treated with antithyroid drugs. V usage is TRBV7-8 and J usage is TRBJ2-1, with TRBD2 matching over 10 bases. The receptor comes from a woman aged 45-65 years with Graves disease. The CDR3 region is CASTPKREGLVEQFF. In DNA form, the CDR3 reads TGTGCCAGCACCCCTAAGCGGGAGGGCCTGGTTGAGCAGTTCTTC. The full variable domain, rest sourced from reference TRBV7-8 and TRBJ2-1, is GAGVSQSPRYKVAKRGQDVALRCDPISGHVSLFWYQQALGQGPEFLTYFQNEAQLDKSGLPSDRFFAERPEGSVSTLKIQRTQQEDSAVYLCASTPKREGLVEQFFGPGTRLTVL.